This is a list of T cell receptor beta chains from one sample in a study of neurological immune-mediated disorders. Each CDR3 protein is one row after TCRdb ran MiXCR on the 5' RACE reads. This table has around 55,000 distinct CDR3 sequences, about 4.2% appearing once. Sample: CD4+ T cells from blood. Receptors originate from a woman in her forties with multiple sclerosis. CDR3s include the opening cysteine and the closing phenylalanine or tryptophan. A D gene is named only where the DNA matches it firmly. Clone size is stated in some rows and not others, as once, few, many or a class when expanded.

J | size | D | V | DNA | CDR3
TRBJ1-1 | - | - | TRBV18 | TGTGCCAGCTCACAAAACTTTCAGAAGCTAGATGAAGCTTTCTTT | CASSQNFQKLDEAFF
TRBJ1-1 | many | - | TRBV4-2 | TGTGCCAGCAGCCAAGAGGGGACGGCATTGAACACTGAAGCTTTCTTT | CASSQEGTALNTEAFF
TRBJ2-3 | many | - | TRBV7-2 | TGTGCCAGCAGCTTAGCGACCACAGATACGCAGTATTTT | CASSLATTDTQYF
TRBJ2-1 | many | TRBD2 | TRBV2 | TGTGCCAGCAATCAGCGGGGAGGGGATGAGCAGTTCTTC | CASNQRGGDEQFF
TRBJ1-2 | many | - | TRBV5-1 | TGCGCCAGCAGCTTGGACCAGAGAAACTATGGCTACACCTTC | CASSLDQRNYGYTF
TRBJ2-7 | many | TRBD1 | TRBV14 | TGTGCCAGCAGCCAAGAACCGGGACAGGGGTCTCACGAGCAGTACTTC | CASSQEPGQGSHEQYF
TRBJ2-7 | many | TRBD1 | TRBV28 | TGTGCCAGCAGTTCGGGGACAGGCCTCTACGAGCAGTACTTC | CASSSGTGLYEQYF
TRBJ2-2 | many | - | TRBV12-3/TRBV12-4 | TGTGCCAGCAGTTTCTCGGGATCCGGGGAGCTGTTTTTT | CASSFSGSGELFF
TRBJ2-3 | many | TRBD1 | TRBV5-5 | TGTGCCAGCAGCCTCCGGGACAGGGTGACAGATACGCAGTATTTT | CASSLRDRVTDTQYF
TRBJ1-1 | many | - | TRBV10-3 | TGTGCCATCAAAGGACAGAGAGACACTGAAGCTTTCTTT | CAIKGQRDTEAFF
TRBJ2-3 | many | - | TRBV24-1 | TGTGCCACCAGCGGCCCAATGGCTAGCACAGATACGCAGTATTTT | CATSGPMASTDTQYF
TRBJ2-3 | few | TRBD2 | TRBV2 | TGTGCCGCACGGGGGGAGAGTAGCACAGATACGCAGTATTTT | CAARGESSTDTQYF
TRBJ2-7 | many | - | TRBV5-5 | TGTGCCAGCAGTTCAGGGGGACTCTACGAGCAGTACTTC | CASSSGGLYEQYF
TRBJ2-3 | many | TRBD2 | TRBV24-1 | TGTGCCTCCTCTAGCGGCCTCACAGATACGCAGTATTTT | CASSSGLTDTQYF
TRBJ2-3 | many | TRBD2 | TRBV20-1 | TGCAGTGCTAGAGCCCAGACTAGCGGTAGCACAGATACGCAGTATTTT | CSARAQTSGSTDTQYF
TRBJ1-4 | many | TRBD1 | TRBV5-1 | TGCGCCAGCACCAGCGGACAGGGTGTGACCTATAATAATGAAAAACTGTTTTTT | CASTSGQGVTYNNEKLFF
TRBJ2-1 | few | - | TRBV5-1 | TGCGCCAGCAGCCGATCGGACAGTGCCTACAATGAGCAGTTCTTC | CASSRSDSAYNEQFF
TRBJ2-1 | many | TRBD2 | TRBV6-5 | TGTGCCAGCAGTTACACGCTAGCGGGGGGTAATGAGCAGTTCTTC | CASSYTLAGGNEQFF
TRBJ2-3 | many | - | TRBV27 | TGTGCCAGCAGTTCGGGTCTCTCAGGTCAGGATACGCAGTATTTT | CASSSGLSGQDTQYF
TRBJ1-1 | many | TRBD1 | TRBV20-1 | TGCAGTGCTGCACAGGGGGCAAGCATGAACACTGAAGCTTTCTTT | CSAAQGASMNTEAFF
TRBJ2-1 | many | - | TRBV5-1 | TGCGCCAGCAGTCGGCCGAGCGCTGGCTCCTACAATGAGCAGTTCTTC | CASSRPSAGSYNEQFF
TRBJ1-1 | many | - | TRBV5-1 | TGCGCCAGCAGCTTGATGGCCCTGGGGGAGGAAGCTTTCTTT | CASSLMALGEEAFF
TRBJ1-5 | many | - | TRBV5-1 | TGCGCCAGCAGCTTGTTTACGGATCAGCCCCAGCATTTT | CASSLFTDQPQHF
TRBJ1-1 | many | - | TRBV5-1 | TGCGCCAGCAGCTTGGCCGGGGCGGGGACTGAAGCTTTCTTT | CASSLAGAGTEAFF
TRBJ2-1 | many | - | TRBV20-1 | TGCAGTGCTAGCGACGGGGGCCCCTACAATGAGCAGTTCTTC | CSASDGGPYNEQFF
TRBJ2-7 | many | - | TRBV10-3 | TGTGCCATCAGTGTACGGGGGCTTACCTACGAGCAGTACTTC | CAISVRGLTYEQYF
TRBJ1-2 | many | TRBD1 | TRBV20-1 | TGCAGTGCTCAAACAGGGGGCACTTTTAACTATGGCTACACCTTC | CSAQTGGTFNYGYTF
TRBJ1-4 | many | - | TRBV4-2 | TGTGCCAGCAGCCCTCTCTTGGTCGCAACTAATGAAAAACTGTTTTTT | CASSPLLVATNEKLFF
TRBJ2-3 | many | - | TRBV15 | TGTGCCACCAGCAGAGGGGACACAGATACGCAGTATTTT | CATSRGDTDTQYF
TRBJ2-1 | many | TRBD2 | TRBV10-3 | TGTGCCATCAGTGAGACTAGCGGGGGGTACAATGAGCAGTTCTTC | CAISETSGGYNEQFF
TRBJ2-3 | many | - | TRBV11-2 | TGTGCCAGCAGCTCGTGGGACACGAGCACAGATACGCAGTATTTT | CASSSWDTSTDTQYF
TRBJ1-2 | many | TRBD1 | TRBV4-2 | TGTGCCAGCAGCCCCCCCGGGACAGGGGTTGGCTACACCTTC | CASSPPGTGVGYTF
TRBJ1-2 | many | TRBD1 | TRBV20-1 | TGCAGTGCTAGGGACAGGGGCTGGTATGGCTACACCTTC | CSARDRGWYGYTF
TRBJ2-5 | many | - | TRBV5-1 | TGCGCCAGCAGAAGAGGCGGGGTCTCGGAGACCCAGTACTTC | CASRRGGVSETQYF
TRBJ1-6 | many | TRBD1 | TRBV20-1 | TGCAGTGCTGCGGTCGGGGTAGGGGGCGTTAATTCACCCCTCCACTTT | CSAAVGVGGVNSPLHF
TRBJ2-1 | many | - | TRBV5-1 | TGCGCCAGCAGCATCGGTCCCCATGAGCAGTTCTTC | CASSIGPHEQFF
TRBJ1-1 | many | - | TRBV5-5 | TGTGCCAGCAGCCCGACGACAACGCCCCGGATAGAAGCTTTCTTT | CASSPTTTPRIEAFF
TRBJ1-1 | few | TRBD1 | TRBV19 | TGTACCAGTAGTACCCCCCGACAGGGGAACACTGAAGCTTTCTTT | CTSSTPRQGNTEAFF
TRBJ1-5 | many | - | TRBV6-5 | TGTGCCAGCAGCCCCCGCCCGCCTGGAGGGGGCAATCAGCCCCAGCATTTT | CASSPRPPGGGNQPQHF
TRBJ2-6 | many | - | TRBV12-3/TRBV12-4 | TGTGCCAGCAGTCCCCAGGGCTCTGGGGCCAACGTCCTGACTTTC | CASSPQGSGANVLTF
TRBJ1-5 | many | TRBD1 | TRBV7-8 | TGTGCCAGCAGGGGGGGGACAGGGGGCCATCAGCCCCAGCATTTT | CASRGGTGGHQPQHF
TRBJ2-2 | many | TRBD1 | TRBV4-1 | TGCGCCAGCAGCCCCGGACAGGGGGCGCGCGGGGAGCTGTTTTTT | CASSPGQGARGELFF
TRBJ2-7 | many | TRBD1 | TRBV5-1 | TGCGCCAGCAGCTACGAAACGATCCGGGACAGGGGGCGCGAGCAGTACTTC | CASSYETIRDRGREQYF
TRBJ2-7 | many | TRBD2 | TRBV2 | TGTGCCAGCATCGGGACTAGCGGGGGGGCCGGCGAGCAGTACTTC | CASIGTSGGAGEQYF
TRBJ2-7 | medium-sized | TRBD1 | TRBV20-1 | TGCAGTGCTAGCCGGGACAGGGGCGAGCAGTACTTC | CSASRDRGEQYF
TRBJ1-3 | many | - | TRBV20-1 | TGCAGTGCTAGAGATGTGAGGGGGGCTGGAAACACCATATATTTT | CSARDVRGAGNTIYF
TRBJ1-2 | many | TRBD1 | TRBV7-3 | TGTGCCAGCAGCTTAGACAGGGAGTATGGCTACACCTTC | CASSLDREYGYTF
TRBJ2-3 | many | TRBD1 | TRBV5-1 | TGCGCCAGCAGCGCGGGACAGGGGATCACAGATACGCAGTATTTT | CASSAGQGITDTQYF
TRBJ2-5 | many | - | TRBV5-1 | TGCGCCAGCAGCCTAAGCGTCCCGCGAGAGACCCAGTACTTC | CASSLSVPRETQYF
TRBJ1-1 | many | - | TRBV5-1 | TGCGCCAGCAACGGGGGCACTGAAGCTTTCTTT | CASNGGTEAFF
TRBJ2-7 | many | TRBD1 | TRBV6-5 | TGTGCCAGCAGTTATGGACAGGGTGTAGGCGAGCAGTACTTC | CASSYGQGVGEQYF
TRBJ2-3 | many | TRBD1 | TRBV29-1 | TGCAGCGTTGAGGGGACAGGGTTACAGGATACGCAGTATTTT | CSVEGTGLQDTQYF
TRBJ2-7 | many | - | TRBV10-3 | TGTGCCATCAGCGCTCCGGGGGGCTTCTCCTACGAGCAGTACTTC | CAISAPGGFSYEQYF
TRBJ2-5 | many | TRBD2 | TRBV20-1 | TGCAGTGCTAGAGGTTCGGCGGGGGGCCGAGAGACCCAGTACTTC | CSARGSAGGRETQYF
TRBJ2-1 | few | TRBD2 | TRBV5-1 | TGCGCCAGCAGACTAGCGGCCGGGTACAATGAGCAGTTCTTC | CASRLAAGYNEQFF
TRBJ1-5 | many | - | TRBV4-2 | TGTGCCAGCAGCCAAGAGGGCGGCAGGGACAATCAGCCCCAGCATTTT | CASSQEGGRDNQPQHF
TRBJ2-7 | many | - | TRBV20-1 | TGCAGTGCTCTTCTTAACAGGGATTTGTCCTACGAGCAGTACTTC | CSALLNRDLSYEQYF
TRBJ1-2 | - | - | TRBV4-2 | TGTGTCAGCAGCCAAGAGGGCAGGAATTACTATGGCTACACCTTC | CVSSQEGRNYYGYTF
TRBJ1-1 | many | TRBD1 | TRBV10-3 | TGTGCCATCAAGACAGGGTGGACTGAAGCTTTCTTT | CAIKTGWTEAFF
TRBJ1-1 | many | - | TRBV25-1 | TGTGCCAGCAGTGGAGGAGTATACCGCACTGAAGCTTTCTTT | CASSGGVYRTEAFF